A single sample is the source of the 9 T cell receptor beta chains below, sequenced in a study of blood T cell repertoires in COVID-19. Here immunoSEQ multiplex PCR was the method, and the copy in TCRdb shows in-frame clones only, minus some. The sample carries fewer than 250,000 clones, approximately 80% recorded once. Sequencing was performed on PBMCs or T cells enriched from blood (not recorded which). All receptors come from a man aged 55 to 70 who had recovered from COVID-19.

V is TRBV6-5 and J is TRBJ1-2; D is ambiguous. Trimming removed 6 bases from V and 4 bases from J, with 9 bases in between. This CDR3 is built from 12 residues. Germline V CDR1 and CDR2: MNHEY, SVGAGI. This chain's CDR3 is CASRSTSYGYTF. For the CDR3, the DNA is TGTGCCAGCAGGTCGACTAGCTATGGCTACACCTTC.

The CDR3 spells CAISRTSGGLSYEQYF. The DNA for the CDR3 is TGTGCCATCAGTAGGACTAGCGGGGGGCTCTCTTACGAGCAGTACTTC. The chain links TRBV10-3 to TRBJ2-7; TRBD2 agrees at 14 bases. CDR3 size: 16 residues. Trimming removed 5 bases from V and 4 bases from J; junction bases left unmatched: 7. CDR1 ENHRY and CDR2 SYGVKD come from the germline V gene.

The chain couples TRBV6-2 or TRBV6-3 to TRBJ1-2; D is possibly TRBD1 (6 bases). CDR1 is MNHEY and CDR2 is SVGEGT in the germline V gene. The CDR3 consists of 15 residues. Trimming took off 3 bases at V and 4 bases at J, with 15 bases between the two ends. The CDR3 protein is CASSYTDQGSYGYTF. CDR3 in DNA: TGTGCCAGCAGTTATACGGATCAGGGGTCCTATGGCTACACCTTC.

V usage is TRBV7-2 and J usage is TRBJ1-3; D ambiguous. V shed 1 base and J shed 0 bases, with 4 bases lying between them. Germline CDR1 and CDR2: SGHTA and FQGNSA. The CDR3 sequence is 14 residues long. In DNA, the CDR3 is TGTGCCAGCAGCTTAGACTTCTCTGGAAACACCATATATTTT. Its protein is CASSLDFSGNTIYF. The entire variable domain, with the rest obtained from reference TRBV7-2 and TRBJ1-3, is as follows: GAGVSQSPSNKVTEKGKDVELRCDPISGHTALYWYRQSLGQGLEFLIYFQGNSAPDKSGLPSDRFSAERTGGSVSTLTIQRTQQEDSAVYLCASSLDFSGNTIYFGEGSWLTVV.

Turning to this clone: Other DNA variants within this sample encode the same CDR3. The chain uses TRBV11-3 and TRBJ1-1, with 9 bases fitting TRBD1. Per germline, CDR1 SGHNT and CDR2 YENEEA. J was trimmed by 4 bases and V by 3 bases; bases with no gene match: 3. The CDR3 has 14 amino acids. CDR3 amino acids: CASSLGQGGTEAFF. DNA for the CDR3: TGTGCCAGCAGCTTGGGACAGGGAGGCACTGAAGCTTTCTTT.

The rearrangement uses TRBV29-1 and TRBJ1-1; 10 bases agree with TRBD1. This CDR3 comprises 15 residues. Trimming cost V 1 base and J 4 bases; bases outside gene matches: 6. Per germline, CDR1 SQVTM and CDR2 ANQGSEA. The CDR3 nucleotides read TGCAGCGTTGAAGTGACCGGGACAGGGGCCACTGAAGCTTTCTTT. Protein sequence: CSVEVTGTGATEAFF.

CDR3 protein: CASSLRPGGAPTGELFF. CDR3 sequence (DNA): TGTGCCAGCAGCCTAAGACCAGGAGGGGCGCCCACCGGGGAGCTGTTTTTT. This chain uses TRBV5-4 with TRBJ2-2; perhaps TRBD2 as D (6 bases). The ends were cut back, 4 bases at V and 4 bases at J, with 20 bases in the middle. Germline CDR1 reads SGHNT; CDR2 reads YYREEE (reference sequence). CDR3 length equals 17 residues. The variable domain in full, completed from reference TRBV5-4 and TRBJ2-2, reads ETGVTQSPTHLIKTRGQQVTLRCSSQSGHNTVSWYQQALGQGPQFIFQYYREEENGRGNFPPRFSGLQFPNYSSELNVNALELDDSALYLCASSLRPGGAPTGELFFGEGSRLTVL.

A single count supports this clone. The chain is built from TRBV2 and TRBJ1-1, with D perhaps TRBD1 (5 bases). V shed 4 bases and J shed 4 bases, with 16 bases lying between them. The CDR3 is 15 residues long. Germline V CDR1 and CDR2: SNHLY, FYNNEI. CDR3 in amino acids: CASSALTMGLTEAFF. The CDR3 bases are TGTGCCAGCAGTGCCTTGACAATGGGGCTCACTGAAGCTTTCTTT.

The J gene is TRBJ2-1, the V gene TRBV5-1; 7 bases agree with TRBD2. Germline loops: CDR1 SGHRS, CDR2 YFSETQ. CDR3 size: 15 residues. J lost 2 bases, V lost 1 base, and 3 bases had no gene match. The CDR3: CASSLPGGTYNEQFF. The CDR3 DNA reads as TGCGCCAGCAGCTTGCCCGGGGGGACCTACAATGAGCAGTTCTTC.